This T cell receptor beta chain was sequenced during a study of blood T cell repertoires in COVID-19. Original processing notes: Counts of nucleated cells, estimated from reference gene primer amplification, were obtained. TCRdb's copy holds only in-frame clones and misses some; the assay was immunoSEQ multiplex PCR. The D gene and trimming were derived from the DNA, and the V and J assignments and clone size from that table. The repertoire holds 150,000 to 200,000 clones, with 70% to 80% as singletons. V was shortened by 5 bases and J by 3 bases, with 13 bases between the two germline ends. This CDR3 spans 14 amino acids. Germline V gene sequence: CDR1 SEHNR, CDR2 FQNEAQ (reference sequence).

The chain carries TRBV7-9 and TRBJ1-2; D uncertain. The sample was peripheral blood. The clonotype originates from a woman in her forties or fifties with active or convalescent COVID-19. CDR3 protein: CASSALERHYGYTF. CDR3 coding DNA: TGTGCCAGCAGCGCCCTGGAGAGGCACTATGGCTACACCTTC. The full variable domain, rest sourced from reference TRBV7-9 and TRBJ1-2, is DTGVSQNPRHKITKRGQNVTFRCDPISEHNRLYWYRQTLGQGPEFLTYFQNEAQLEKSRLLSDRFSAERPKGSFSTLEIQRTEQGDSAMYLCASSALERHYGYTFGSGTRLTVV.